This T cell receptor beta chain is drawn from a study of beta chain features in type 1 diabetes. As to this clone: No antigen is known for it.

Expressed TCRB transcripts were sequenced because the entire RNA isolate underwent reverse transcription. Here immunoSEQ multiplex PCR was the method, and the copy in TCRdb shows in-frame clones only, minus some. The table records about half a million clones, 30% of them present only once. The germline V gene encodes CDR1 MNHEY and CDR2 SMNVEV (reference sequence). This CDR3 spans 13 amino acids. Unmatched junction bases numbered 5, after V lost 3 bases and J lost 7 bases. Study-wide points: Among patients, naive, central memory and Treg TCRB repertoires appeared more similar than among healthy donors.

The specimen was naive CD4+ T cells from blood. The receptor's source is a man between 18 and 35 years old in good health. This chain connects TRBV27 to TRBJ1-2; 7 bases map to TRBD1. CDR3 in amino acids: CASSFSDRPGYTF. DNA for the CDR3: TGTGCCAGCAGTTTTTCGGACAGGCCTGGCTACACCTTC.